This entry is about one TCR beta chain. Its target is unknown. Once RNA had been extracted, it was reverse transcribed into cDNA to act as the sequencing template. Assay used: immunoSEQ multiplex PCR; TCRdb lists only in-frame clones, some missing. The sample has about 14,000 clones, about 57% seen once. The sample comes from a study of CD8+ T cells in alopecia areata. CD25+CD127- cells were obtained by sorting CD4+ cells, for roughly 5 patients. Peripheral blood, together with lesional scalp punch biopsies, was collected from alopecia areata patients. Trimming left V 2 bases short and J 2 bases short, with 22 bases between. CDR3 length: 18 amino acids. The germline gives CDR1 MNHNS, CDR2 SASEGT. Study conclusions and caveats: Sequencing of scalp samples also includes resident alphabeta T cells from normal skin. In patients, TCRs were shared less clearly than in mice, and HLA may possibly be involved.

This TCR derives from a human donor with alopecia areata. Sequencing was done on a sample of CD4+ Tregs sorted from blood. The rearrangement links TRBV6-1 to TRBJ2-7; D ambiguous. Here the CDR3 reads CASSERGQRLYRPYEQYF. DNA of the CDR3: TGTGCCAGCAGTGAAAGAGGCCAACGTCTCTACCGTCCCTACGAGCAGTACTTC.